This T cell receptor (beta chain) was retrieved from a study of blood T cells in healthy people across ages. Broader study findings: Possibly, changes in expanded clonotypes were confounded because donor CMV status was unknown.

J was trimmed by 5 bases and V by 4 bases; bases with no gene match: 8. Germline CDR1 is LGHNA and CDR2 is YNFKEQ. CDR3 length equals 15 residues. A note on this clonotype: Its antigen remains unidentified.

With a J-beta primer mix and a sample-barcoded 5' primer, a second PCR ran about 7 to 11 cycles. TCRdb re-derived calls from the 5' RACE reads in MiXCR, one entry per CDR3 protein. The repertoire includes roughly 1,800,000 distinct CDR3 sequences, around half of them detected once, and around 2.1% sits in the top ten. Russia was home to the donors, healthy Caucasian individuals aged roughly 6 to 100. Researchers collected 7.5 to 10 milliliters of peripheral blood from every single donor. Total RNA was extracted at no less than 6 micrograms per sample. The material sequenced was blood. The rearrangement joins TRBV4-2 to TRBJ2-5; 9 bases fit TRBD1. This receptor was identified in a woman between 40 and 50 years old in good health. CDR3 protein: CASSPRTGERETQYF. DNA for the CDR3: TGTGCCAGCAGCCCCAGGACAGGGGAACGGGAGACCCAGTACTTC.